This T cell receptor (beta chain) was identified during a study of cytomegalovirus exposure and HLA in healthy donors. Study-wide points: 16,951 TCR beta sequences were associated with HLA alleles at 0.05 false discovery rate in a later analysis. A later analysis showed TCR association rates differing by HLA locus, peaking at DRB1 and lowest at HLA-C.

Worth noting for this clone: Its antigen remains unknown.

PCR amplification relied on 60 Vbeta primers (plus 13 Jbeta primers). The assay was immunoSEQ multiplex PCR, and TCRdb's table has in-frame clones only and misses some. The sample carries approximately 200,000 clones, roughly 85% recorded once. CDR3 length equals 13 residues. V was trimmed by 0 bases and J by 3 bases, leaving 4 bases between them. Germline CDR1 reads SGHNT; CDR2 reads YYREEE (reference sequence). This TCR was sampled from a woman in her forties or fifties in good health and CMV-seronegative. This chain uses TRBV5-4 with TRBJ1-3, with D unclear. Specimen: PBMCs. The CDR3 is CASSLAGGNTIYF. The DNA for the CDR3 is TGTGCCAGCAGCTTGGCAGGTGGAAACACCATATATTTT.